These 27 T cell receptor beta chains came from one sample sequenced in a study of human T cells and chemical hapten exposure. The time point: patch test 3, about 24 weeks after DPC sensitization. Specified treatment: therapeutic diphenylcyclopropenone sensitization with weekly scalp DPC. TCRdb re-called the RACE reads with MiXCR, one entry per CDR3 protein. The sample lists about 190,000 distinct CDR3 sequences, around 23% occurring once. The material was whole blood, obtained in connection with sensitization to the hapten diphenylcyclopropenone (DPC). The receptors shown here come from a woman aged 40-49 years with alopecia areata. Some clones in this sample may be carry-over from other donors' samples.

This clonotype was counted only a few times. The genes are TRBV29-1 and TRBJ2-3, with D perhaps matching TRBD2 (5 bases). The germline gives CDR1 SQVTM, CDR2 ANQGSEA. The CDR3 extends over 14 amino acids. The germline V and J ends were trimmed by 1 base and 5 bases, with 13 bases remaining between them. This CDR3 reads CSVEGGPEIDTQYF. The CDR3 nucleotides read TGCAGCGTTGAAGGAGGGCCGGAGATAGATACGCAGTATTTT.

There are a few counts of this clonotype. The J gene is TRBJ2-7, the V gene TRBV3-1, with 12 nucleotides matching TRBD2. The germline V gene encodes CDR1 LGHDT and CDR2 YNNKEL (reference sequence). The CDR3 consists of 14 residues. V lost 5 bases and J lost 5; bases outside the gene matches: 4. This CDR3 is CASSSTSGRDEQYF. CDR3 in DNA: TGTGCCAGCAGCTCGACTAGCGGGAGAGACGAGCAGTACTTC.

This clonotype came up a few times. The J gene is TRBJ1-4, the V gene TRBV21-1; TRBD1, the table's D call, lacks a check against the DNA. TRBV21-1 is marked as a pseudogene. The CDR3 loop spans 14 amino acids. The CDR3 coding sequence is TGTGCCAGCAGCCCCCCGGACAGGGATGAAAAACTGTTTTTT. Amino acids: CASSPPDRDEKLFF.

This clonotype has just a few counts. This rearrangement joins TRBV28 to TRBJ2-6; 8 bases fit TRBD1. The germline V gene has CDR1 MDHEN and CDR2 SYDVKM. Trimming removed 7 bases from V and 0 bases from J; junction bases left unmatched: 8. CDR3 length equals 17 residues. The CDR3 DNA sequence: TGTGCCAGCACCATTCGGACAGGGTCCTCTGGGGCCAACGTCCTGACTTTC. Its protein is CASTIRTGSSGANVLTF.

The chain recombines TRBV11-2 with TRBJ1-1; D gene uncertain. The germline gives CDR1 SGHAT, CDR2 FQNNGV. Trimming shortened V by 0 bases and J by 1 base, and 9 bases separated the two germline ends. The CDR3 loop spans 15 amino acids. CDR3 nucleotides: TGTGCCAGCAGCTTAGACCCCAGTCCGAACACTGAAGCTTTCTTT. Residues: CASSLDPSPNTEAFF.

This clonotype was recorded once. The chain's CDR3 is CAISPSPGQGTTGELFF. Written as DNA, the CDR3 is TGTGCCATCAGTCCTTCCCCGGGACAGGGAACAACCGGGGAGCTGTTTTTT. V is TRBV10-3 and J is TRBJ2-2; 9 bases are shared with TRBD1. V lost 5 bases to trimming and J lost 5 bases; unmatched junction nucleotides: 12. CDR3 length: 17 residues. Germline loops: CDR1 ENHRY, CDR2 SYGVKD.

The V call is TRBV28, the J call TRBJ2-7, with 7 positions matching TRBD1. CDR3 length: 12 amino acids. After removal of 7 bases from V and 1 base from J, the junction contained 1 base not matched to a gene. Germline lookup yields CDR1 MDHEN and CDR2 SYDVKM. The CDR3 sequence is CASMTGSYEQYF. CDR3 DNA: TGTGCCAGCATGACAGGGTCCTACGAGCAGTACTTC.

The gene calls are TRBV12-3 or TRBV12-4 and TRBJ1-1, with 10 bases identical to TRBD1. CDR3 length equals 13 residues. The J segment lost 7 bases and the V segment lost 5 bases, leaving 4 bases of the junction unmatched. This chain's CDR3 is CASSPTGGGEAFF. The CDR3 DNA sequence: TGTGCCAGCAGTCCGACAGGGGGCGGTGAAGCTTTCTTT.

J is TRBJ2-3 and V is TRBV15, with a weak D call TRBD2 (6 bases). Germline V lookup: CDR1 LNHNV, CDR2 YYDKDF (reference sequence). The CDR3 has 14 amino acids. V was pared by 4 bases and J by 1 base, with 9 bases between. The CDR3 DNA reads TGTGCCACCAGCATGGAGGGACGCACAGATACGCAGTATTTT. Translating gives CATSMEGRTDTQYF. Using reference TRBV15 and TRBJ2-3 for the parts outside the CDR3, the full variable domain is DAMVIQNPRYQVTQFGKPVTLSCSQTLNHNVMYWYQQKSSQAPKLLFHYYDKDFNNEADTPDNFQSRRPNTSFCFLDIRSPGLGDTAMYLCATSMEGRTDTQYFGPGTRLTVL.

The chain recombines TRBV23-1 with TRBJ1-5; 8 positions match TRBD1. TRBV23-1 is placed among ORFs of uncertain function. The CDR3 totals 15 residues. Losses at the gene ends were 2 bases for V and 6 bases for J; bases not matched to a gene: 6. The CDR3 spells CASSQPGQGFQPQHF. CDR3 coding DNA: TGCGCCAGCAGTCAACCAGGACAGGGCTTTCAGCCCCAGCATTTT.

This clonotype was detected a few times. CDR3 region: CASSQDPISAGAYNEQFF. CDR3 coding DNA: TGTGCCAGCAGCCAAGACCCAATCTCAGCGGGAGCCTACAATGAGCAGTTCTTC. The rearrangement joins TRBV4-2 to TRBJ2-1, with 8 bases matching TRBD2. After removal of 0 bases from V and 2 bases from J, the junction contained 9 bases not matched to a gene. The CDR3 loop spans 18 amino acids. CDR1 is LGHNA, CDR2 YNFKEQ, per germline.

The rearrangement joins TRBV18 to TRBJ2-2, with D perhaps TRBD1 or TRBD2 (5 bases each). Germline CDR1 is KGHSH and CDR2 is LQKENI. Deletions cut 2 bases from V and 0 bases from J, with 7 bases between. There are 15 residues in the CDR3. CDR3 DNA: TGTGCCAGCTCACCAGGGACCACGAACACCGGGGAGCTGTTTTTT. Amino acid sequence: CASSPGTTNTGELFF.

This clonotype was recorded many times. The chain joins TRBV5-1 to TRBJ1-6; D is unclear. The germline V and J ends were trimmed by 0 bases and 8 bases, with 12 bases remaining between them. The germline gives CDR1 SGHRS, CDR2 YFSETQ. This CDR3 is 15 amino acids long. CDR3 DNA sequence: TGCGCCAGCAGCTTGGCCGCACGGACCGATTCACCCCTCCACTTT. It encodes CASSLAARTDSPLHF.

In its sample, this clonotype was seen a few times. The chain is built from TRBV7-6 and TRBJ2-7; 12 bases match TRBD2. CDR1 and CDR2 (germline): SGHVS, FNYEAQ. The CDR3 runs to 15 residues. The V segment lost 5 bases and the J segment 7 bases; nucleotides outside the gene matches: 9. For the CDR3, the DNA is TGTGCCAGCAGCCTGCTAGCGGGAGGGCCGGGTGAGCAGTACTTC. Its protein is CASSLLAGGPGEQYF.

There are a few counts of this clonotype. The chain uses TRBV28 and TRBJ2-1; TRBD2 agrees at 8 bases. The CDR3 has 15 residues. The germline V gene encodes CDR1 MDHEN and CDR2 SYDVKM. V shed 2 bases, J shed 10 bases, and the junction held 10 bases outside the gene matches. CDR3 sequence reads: CASSLGLAGPREQFF. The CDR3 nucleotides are TGTGCCAGCAGTTTAGGCCTAGCGGGTCCCCGGGAGCAGTTCTTC.

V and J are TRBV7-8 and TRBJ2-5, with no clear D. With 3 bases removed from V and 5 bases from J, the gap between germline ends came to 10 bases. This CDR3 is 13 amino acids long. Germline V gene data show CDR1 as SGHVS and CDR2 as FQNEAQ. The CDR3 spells CASSFSDGETQYF. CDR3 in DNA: TGTGCCAGCAGCTTTTCCGACGGGGAGACCCAGTACTTC.

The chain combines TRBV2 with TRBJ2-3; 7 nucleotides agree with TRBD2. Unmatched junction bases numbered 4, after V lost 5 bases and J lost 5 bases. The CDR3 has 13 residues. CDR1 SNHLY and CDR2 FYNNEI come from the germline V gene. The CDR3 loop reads CASSRTRKDTQYF. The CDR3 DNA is TGTGCCAGCAGTCGGACTAGAAAAGATACGCAGTATTTT.

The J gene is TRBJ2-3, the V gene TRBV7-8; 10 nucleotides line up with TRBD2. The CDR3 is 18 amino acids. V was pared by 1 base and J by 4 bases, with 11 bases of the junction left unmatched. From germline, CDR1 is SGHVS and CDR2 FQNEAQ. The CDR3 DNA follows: TGTGCCAGCAGCTTAGTCCCTTTAGCGGGAGGAGCACCAGATACGCAGTATTTT. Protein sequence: CASSLVPLAGGAPDTQYF. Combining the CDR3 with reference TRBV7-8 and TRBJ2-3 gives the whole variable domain GAGVSQSPRYKVAKRGQDVALRCDPISGHVSLFWYQQALGQGPEFLTYFQNEAQLDKSGLPSDRFFAERPEGSVSTLKIQRTQQEDSAVYLCASSLVPLAGGAPDTQYFGPGTRLTVL.

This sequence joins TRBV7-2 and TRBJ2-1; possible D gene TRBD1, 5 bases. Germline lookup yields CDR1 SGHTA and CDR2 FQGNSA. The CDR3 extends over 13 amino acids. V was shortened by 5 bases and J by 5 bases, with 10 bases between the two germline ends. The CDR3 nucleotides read TGTGCCAGCAGCCTGAGACAGAACAATGAGCAGTTCTTC. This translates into CASSLRQNNEQFF.

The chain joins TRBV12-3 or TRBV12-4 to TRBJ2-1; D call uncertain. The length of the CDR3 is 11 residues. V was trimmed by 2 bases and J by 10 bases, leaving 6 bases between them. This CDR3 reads CASSLRWEQFF. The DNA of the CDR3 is TGTGCCAGCAGTTTAAGATGGGAGCAGTTCTTC.

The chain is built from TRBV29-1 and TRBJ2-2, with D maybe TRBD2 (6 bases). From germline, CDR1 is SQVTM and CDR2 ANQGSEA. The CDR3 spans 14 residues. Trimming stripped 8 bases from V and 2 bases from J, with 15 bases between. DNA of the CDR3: TGCAGCACCAGAGCGGGTGTCAACACCGGGGAGCTGTTTTTT. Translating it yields CSTRAGVNTGELFF.

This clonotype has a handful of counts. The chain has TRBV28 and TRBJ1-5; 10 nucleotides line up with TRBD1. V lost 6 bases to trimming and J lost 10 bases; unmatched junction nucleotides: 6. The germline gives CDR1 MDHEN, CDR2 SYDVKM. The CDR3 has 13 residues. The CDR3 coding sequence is TGTGCCAGCAGAAATGACAGGGGGCTACCCCAGCATTTT. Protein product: CASRNDRGLPQHF.

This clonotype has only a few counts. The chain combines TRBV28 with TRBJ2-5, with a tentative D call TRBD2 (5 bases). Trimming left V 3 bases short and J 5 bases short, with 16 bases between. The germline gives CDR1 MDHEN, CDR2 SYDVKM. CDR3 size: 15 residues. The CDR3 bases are TGTGCCAGCAGTTTTTATCGCGAGGGATGGGAGACCCAGTACTTC. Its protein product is CASSFYREGWETQYF.

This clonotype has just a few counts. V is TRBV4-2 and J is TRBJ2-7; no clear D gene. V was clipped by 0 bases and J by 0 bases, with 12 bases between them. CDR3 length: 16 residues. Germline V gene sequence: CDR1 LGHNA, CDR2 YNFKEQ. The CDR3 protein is CASSQEGSSLSYEQYF. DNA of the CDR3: TGTGCCAGCAGCCAAGAGGGAAGTAGCCTCTCCTACGAGCAGTACTTC.

The CDR3 DNA reads TGTGCCAGCAGTACCCGGGACAGGGGCGGCTACGAGCAGTACTTC. This gives the protein CASSTRDRGGYEQYF. The chain is built from TRBV6-1 and TRBJ2-7; 10 bases line up with TRBD1. Germline values: CDR1 MNHNS, CDR2 SASEGT. J gave up 3 bases and V 5 bases, and 7 bases lay outside the gene matches. The CDR3 spans 15 residues.

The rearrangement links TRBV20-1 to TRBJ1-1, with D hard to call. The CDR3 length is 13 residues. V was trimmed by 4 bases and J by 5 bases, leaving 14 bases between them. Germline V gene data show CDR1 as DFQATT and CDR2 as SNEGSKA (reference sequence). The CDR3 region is CSATDNMRTEAFF. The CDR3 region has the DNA TGCAGTGCTACCGACAACATGAGAACTGAAGCTTTCTTT.

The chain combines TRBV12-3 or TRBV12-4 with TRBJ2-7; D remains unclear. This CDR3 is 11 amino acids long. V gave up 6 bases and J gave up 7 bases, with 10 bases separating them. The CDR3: CASSLNREQYF. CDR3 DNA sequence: TGTGCCAGCAGCCTTAATAGAGAGCAGTACTTC.